The present entry profiles one T cell receptor (beta chain) with its context. The antigen is unknown. This CDR3 is 15 amino acids long. Per the germline V gene, CDR1 is MGHRA and CDR2 is YSYEKL. V was cut by 4 bases and J by 0 bases, with 11 bases left in between. The record originates from a study of cytomegalovirus exposure and HLA in healthy donors. Study information: Genetic ancestry analysis placed about 76% of the 398 donors that were genotyped in the Caucasian-associated cluster. Study-level results: Most TCR sequences showed up rarely, but some public TCRs showed up in many donors. The authors later linked a missense DCLRE1C variant to TCR beta V- and J-gene trimming. In a later analysis, across HLA loci, associated TCR counts were highest for DRB1, lowest for HLA-C.

The PCR contained 60 Vbeta and 13 Jbeta primers. Method: immunoSEQ multiplex PCR; TCRdb's copy keeps in-frame clones and lacks some. The data show around 57,000 clones, and the top ten clones hold more than 9.5%. Sequencing was performed on PBMCs. The V and J genes are TRBV4-1 and TRBJ2-3; D might be TRBD1 (6 bases). The origin of this receptor is a woman aged 50 to 65 in good health and CMV-seropositive. The CDR3 coding sequence is TGCGCCAGCAGCCCCTCGGGACACAGCACAGATACGCAGTATTTT. Translation gives CASSPSGHSTDTQYF.